The rows below give T cell receptor beta chains drawn from one sample of a study of blood T cell repertoires in COVID-19. The assay was immunoSEQ multiplex PCR, and TCRdb's table has in-frame clones only and misses some. The data hold about 92,000 clones, with around three quarters observed a single time. The material sequenced was peripheral blood. Source of these receptors: a man aged 45-65 years who had recovered from COVID-19. CDR3s include the opening cysteine and the closing phenylalanine or tryptophan. D genes are given only for firm matches. Expanded clones are given a class, and other clones once, few, many or no size at all.

.	TRBV28	TRBJ2-1	.	TGTGCCAGCAGAACCACAAATAACAATGAGCAGTTCTTC	CASRTTNNNEQFF
.	TRBV7-9	TRBJ2-7	.	TGTGCCAGCAGTCTTAGCGGTTACGAGCAGTACTTC	CASSLSGYEQYF
.	TRBV28	TRBJ2-5	.	TGTGCCAGCAGTGACGAAGGGGCTTTGGAGACCCAGTACTTC	CASSDEGALETQYF
TRBD2	TRBV10-3	TRBJ2-1	.	TGTGCCGTCGGGAGACTAGCGACCGGGTACAATGAGCAGTTCTTC	CAVGRLATGYNEQFF
TRBD1	TRBV24-1	TRBJ2-3	.	TGTGCCACCAGTGAGCCCCACGGGACAGGGGTAAAAGATACGCAGTATTTT	CATSEPHGTGVKDTQYF
.	TRBV10-3	TRBJ1-6	.	TGTGCCATCGCCTCGGGGGGCTCCTATAATTCACCCCTCCACTTT	CAIASGGSYNSPLHF
TRBD2	TRBV9	TRBJ2-1	.	TGTGCCAGCAGCGTAGGAGGGACTAGCGGGGTAAATGAGCAGTTCTTC	CASSVGGTSGVNEQFF
.	TRBV7-9	TRBJ2-6	.	TGTGCCAGCAGCCCGTCCTCTGGGGCCAACGTCCTGACTTTC	CASSPSSGANVLTF
TRBD1	TRBV18	TRBJ1-1	.	TGTGCCAGCTCACCCCAGGGGGAGAACACTGAAGCTTTCTTT	CASSPQGENTEAFF
TRBD1	TRBV6-5	TRBJ1-2	.	TGTGCCGGGGGACAGTACTATGGCTACACCTTC	CAGGQYYGYTF
.	TRBV5-4	TRBJ1-1	.	TGTGCCAGCAGCCCCGGGTCATTCCCCTTGAACACTGAAGCTTTCTTT	CASSPGSFPLNTEAFF
.	TRBV7-9	TRBJ2-1	.	TGTGCCAGCAGGAACACCCTCCGGGAGTATCGATACAATGAGCAGTTCTTC	CASRNTLREYRYNEQFF
TRBD1	TRBV10-3	TRBJ2-2	few	TGTGCCACCGAAGACAGGGGTGGTCGAAGCACCGGGGAGCTGTTTTTT	CATEDRGGRSTGELFF
TRBD1	TRBV18	TRBJ2-3	once	TGTGCCAGCTCGCCTGACAGGGGGGTCACAGATACGCAGTATTTT	CASSPDRGVTDTQYF
TRBD1	TRBV5-1	TRBJ2-7	.	TGCGCCAGCAGCCCCCGGACAGGGAGCTACGAGCAGTACTTC	CASSPRTGSYEQYF
TRBD1	TRBV27	TRBJ1-6	.	TGTGCCAGCAGTCCCCGACAGGGCGCCCGAAGTATCCACTTT	CASSPRQGARSIHF
.	TRBV7-2	TRBJ2-2	.	TGTGCCAGCAGCTTATGGGTAGGGGTGAAGCTGTTTTTT	CASSLWVGVKLFF
.	TRBV2	TRBJ2-1	.	TGTGCCAGCCAGCAGACATACAATGAGCAGTTCTTC	CASQQTYNEQFF
.	TRBV13	TRBJ2-3	.	TGTGCCAGCAGCTTAGTTCCGGGAGCTGGAGATACGCAGTATTTT	CASSLVPGAGDTQYF
TRBD1	TRBV10-1	TRBJ1-5	.	TGCGCCAGCAGGGCAGGACAGGGCAATCAGCCCCAGCATTTT	CASRAGQGNQPQHF
.	TRBV18	TRBJ1-1	.	TGTGCCAGCTGGACCGGGACACAGAACACTGAAGCTTTCTTT	CASWTGTQNTEAFF
TRBD2	TRBV2	TRBJ2-7	.	TGTGCCAGCAAGAACCCGGGACTAGCAATCTACGAGCAGTACTTC	CASKNPGLAIYEQYF
.	TRBV4-1	TRBJ1-2	.	TGCGCCAGCAGCCAAGATCAGGGTAATAACTATGGCTACACCTTC	CASSQDQGNNYGYTF
TRBD2	TRBV5-1	TRBJ2-3	.	TGCGCCAGCACGTCTAGCGGGGGCGCCACCACAGATACGCAGTATTTT	CASTSSGGATTDTQYF
.	TRBV7-3	TRBJ2-1	.	TGTGCCAGCAGCATAGAGGGTACTATGGGCAATGAGCAGTTCTTC	CASSIEGTMGNEQFF
.	TRBV28	TRBJ2-7	.	TGTGCCAGCAGGAGGGACACGGCGCAGTACTTC	CASRRDTAQYF
TRBD1	TRBV9	TRBJ1-2	.	TGTGCCAGCAGCACGGGACAGGGAGATGGCTACACCTTC	CASSTGQGDGYTF
.	TRBV27	TRBJ1-2	.	TGTGCCAGCAGCTCCGACGGGAACTATGGCTACACCTTC	CASSSDGNYGYTF
.	TRBV6-5	TRBJ2-3	.	TGTGCCAGCAGCCTTCCTGACGGGACGCAGTATTTT	CASSLPDGTQYF
.	TRBV11-1	TRBJ2-6	.	TGTGCCAGCAGCTTCCTAGGGGTCTCTGGGGCCAACGTCCTGACTTTC	CASSFLGVSGANVLTF
TRBD1	TRBV18	TRBJ2-7	once	TGTGCCAGCTCCCGAGGACAGGGGACCTACGAGCAGTACTTC	CASSRGQGTYEQYF
TRBD2	TRBV7-3	TRBJ2-3	.	TGTGCCAGCAGCTTAATTGGAATAAGCGGGAGGGCTAGCACAGATACGCAGTATTTT	CASSLIGISGRASTDTQYF
.	TRBV21-1	TRBJ1-2	.	TGTGCCAGCAGCAAAGGAGGGGACAGGAGGAGTAACTATGGCTACACCTTC	CASSKGGDRRSNYGYTF
.	TRBV29-1	TRBJ1-1	.	TGCAGCGTACAGGGCGAATTGAACACTGAAGCTTTCTTT	CSVQGELNTEAFF
.	TRBV6-6	TRBJ1-2	.	TGTGCCAGCCTCCCCTTAGGGGCCTTCAACTATGGCTACACCTTC	CASLPLGAFNYGYTF
.	TRBV10-3	TRBJ1-5	few	TGTGCCATCAGTGAGTCAGGGGGGAGGGGGACTGGTCAGCCCCAGCATTTT	CAISESGGRGTGQPQHF
TRBD1	TRBV6-5	TRBJ1-3	.	TGTGCCAGCAGTTACGGGACAGGGGGAAGAAACACCATATATTTT	CASSYGTGGRNTIYF
.	TRBV2	TRBJ1-6	.	TGTGCCAGCAGCCCCCTCAGAGGGTTAGAATCACCCCTCCACTTT	CASSPLRGLESPLHF
.	TRBV6-6	TRBJ2-1	.	TGTGCCAGCAGAGTTGACATATACAATGAGCAGTTCTTC	CASRVDIYNEQFF
TRBD1	TRBV10-1	TRBJ1-6	.	TGCGCCAGCACCGTGACAGGGGCCTTGTATTCACCCCTCCACTTT	CASTVTGALYSPLHF
TRBD2	TRBV2	TRBJ2-3	few	TGTGCCAGCAGGGGTTCGGGAGGGTTCACAGATACGCAGTATTTT	CASRGSGGFTDTQYF
.	TRBV30	TRBJ1-2	many	TGTGCCTGGAGTTGGGGGGGTGGCTACACCTTC	CAWSWGGGYTF
.	TRBV11-2	TRBJ2-1	.	TGTGCCAGCAGCTCCACTAGGGACAATGAGCAGTTCTTC	CASSSTRDNEQFF
.	TRBV7-3	TRBJ2-7	.	TGTGCCAGCAGCCCTAGTGGGGGCGACGTCTACGAGCAGTACTTC	CASSPSGGDVYEQYF
.	TRBV19	TRBJ1-1	.	TGTGCCAGTACCGGGGGGCCGGACGGCACTGAAGCTTTCTTT	CASTGGPDGTEAFF
.	TRBV30	TRBJ1-5	few	TGTGCCTGGAGTCCCAGGTTCCAGCAGCCCCAGCATTTT	CAWSPRFQQPQHF
.	TRBV6-2/TRBV6-3	TRBJ1-3	.	TGTGCCAGCAACCCTGACCGGAGCGTTGGAAACACCATATATTTT	CASNPDRSVGNTIYF
.	TRBV6-4	TRBJ1-6	.	TGTGCCAGCAGGGGGGGTAGGGGCCTCAACTCCTATAATTCACCCCTCCACTTT	CASRGGRGLNSYNSPLHF
.	TRBV2	TRBJ2-1	few	TGTGCCAGCAGTGAATTGACTAGTGTTAACAATGAGCAGTTCTTC	CASSELTSVNNEQFF
TRBD2	TRBV6-5	TRBJ2-7	.	TGTGCCAGCAGTTTTACGGGACTACCGTCCTACGAGCAGTACTTC	CASSFTGLPSYEQYF
TRBD1	TRBV5-1	TRBJ1-1	.	TGCGCCAGCAGCTTGGAAGGGGGCCCCACTGAAGCTTTCTTT	CASSLEGGPTEAFF
TRBD1	TRBV10-1	TRBJ2-2	.	TGCGCCAGCAGCCGGGACAGGGCTACCGAGAACACCGGGGAGCTGTTTTTT	CASSRDRATENTGELFF
.	TRBV5-4	TRBJ1-1	.	TGTGCCAGCAGCTTGGAGGGACACTCAATTGAAGCTTTCTTT	CASSLEGHSIEAFF
.	TRBV7-8	TRBJ1-1	.	TGTGCCAGCACCCAGAGGGACATCCTGAACACTGAAGCTTTCTTT	CASTQRDILNTEAFF